This T cell receptor (beta chain) appears in the sequencing data of a study of OX40 agonist ivuxolimab in advanced cancers. Generated by immunoSEQ multiplex PCR, the TCRdb table keeps only in-frame clones and is missing some. The table records about 65,000 clones, 80% to 90% of them present only once. This CDR3 contains 19 residues. The V gene's germline CDR1 is LNHDA and CDR2 SQIVND (reference sequence). J lost 0 bases, V lost 6 bases, and 13 bases had no gene match. The input for sequencing was CD4+ or CD8+ T cells sorted from blood, taken in a trial of the OX40 agonist ivuxolimab. V usage is TRBV19 and J usage is TRBJ1-6; 8 nucleotides align to TRBD1. This TCR was sampled from an adult with an advanced solid tumor such as melanoma, head and neck, liver or kidney cancer. As DNA, the CDR3 is TGTGCCAGTAGCCTTCTAACCGGGACAGGCGCCTCCTATAATTCACCCCTCCACTTT. Amino acid sequence: CASSLLTGTGASYNSPLHF.